This is a list of T cell receptor beta chains from one sample in a study of a mutant IDH1 vaccine in newly diagnosed glioma. These receptors are not linked to any known antigen. TCRdb's table, derived via immunoSEQ multiplex PCR, lists solely in-frame clones and lacks some. The sample has fewer than 100,000 clones, roughly 90% seen once. Specimen: PBMCs, collected from a glioma patient whose treatment included an IDH1 peptide vaccine. These receptors originate from a woman aged 45-59 years with glioma. Each CDR3 is given with its conserved first and last residue. Fields, in order: V gene, J gene, D gene, clone size, CDR3 protein, CDR3 DNA. The D gene is left open where the match is weak. Clone size, where shown, is once, few, many, or a class for clones that have expanded.

TRBV13,TRBJ2-7,TRBD2,NA,CASSLGSLAGSYEQYF,TGTGCCAGCAGCTTAGGTTCACTAGCGGGTTCCTACGAGCAGTACTTC
TRBV11-2,TRBJ2-5,NA,NA,CASSLNPPAQYF,TGTGCCAGCAGCTTAAACCCCCCGGCCCAGTACTTC
TRBV21-1,TRBJ1-6,NA,NA,CASSKKEPHSLLLKRTNSPLHF,TGTGCCAGCAGCAAAAAAGAACCACACAGCCTACTGCTCAAAAGGACTAATTCACCCCTCCACTTT
TRBV28,TRBJ2-2,TRBD2,NA,CARVGLAGAVTGELFF,TGTGCCAGGGTGGGACTAGCGGGAGCGGTCACCGGGGAGCTGTTTTTT
TRBV9,TRBJ2-1,NA,NA,CASSPSSTYSYNEQFF,TGTGCCAGCAGCCCCTCTAGCACCTACTCCTACAATGAGCAGTTCTTC
TRBV5-1,TRBJ2-2,NA,NA,CASSYYGHAGELFF,TGCGCCAGCAGTTATTATGGGCATGCCGGGGAGCTGTTTTTT
TRBV27,TRBJ2-1,NA,NA,CASKEELGYNEQFF,TGTGCCAGCAAAGAGGAGCTGGGTTACAATGAGCAGTTCTTC
TRBV5-1,TRBJ2-7,TRBD1,NA,CASSSETGPYEQYF,TGCGCCAGCAGCTCGGAGACAGGGCCCTACGAGCAGTACTTC
TRBV7-2,TRBJ1-2,TRBD1,once,CASSITWTGQGYTF,TGTGCCAGCAGCATAACCTGGACAGGTCAGGGCTACACCTTC
TRBV27,TRBJ2-1,TRBD2,NA,CASSSGGGYNEQFF,TGTGCCAGCAGTAGCGGCGGGGGCTACAATGAGCAGTTCTTC
TRBV5-1,TRBJ2-2,TRBD2,NA,CASSPGGAGDTGELFF,TGCGCCAGCAGCCCAGGCGGAGCGGGAGACACCGGGGAGCTGTTTTTT
TRBV7-3,TRBJ1-2,TRBD1,NA,CASSLSGQILNYGYTF,TGTGCCAGCAGCTTATCGGGACAGATATTGAACTATGGCTACACCTTC
TRBV5-6,TRBJ2-3,NA,NA,CASSGGRGWADTQYF,TGTGCCAGCAGCGGGGGCCGGGGTTGGGCAGATACGCAGTATTTT
TRBV5-6,TRBJ2-7,TRBD2,NA,CASSVAGGPGEQYF,TGTGCCAGCAGCGTAGCGGGAGGGCCGGGTGAGCAGTACTTC
TRBV25-1,TRBJ2-5,TRBD2,NA,CASSGGTSGIGETQYF,TGTGCCAGCAGTGGTGGGACTAGCGGGATCGGAGAGACCCAGTACTTC
TRBV19,TRBJ2-6,TRBD2,NA,CASSIGGGSGANVLTF,TGTGCCAGTAGTATAGGGGGGGGCTCTGGGGCCAACGTCCTGACTTTC
TRBV4-1,TRBJ1-4,TRBD1,NA,CASSQAGTGNEKLFF,TGCGCCAGCAGCCAAGCGGGGACAGGAAATGAAAAACTGTTTTTT
TRBV10-3,TRBJ2-3,TRBD2,NA,CAISEGTSGSTDTQYF,TGTGCCATCAGTGAAGGGACTAGCGGGAGCACAGATACGCAGTATTTT
TRBV2,TRBJ1-4,NA,NA,CASRTVTNEKLFF,TGTGCCAGCAGGACAGTGACTAATGAAAAACTGTTTTTT
TRBV7-9,TRBJ1-2,NA,NA,CASTSTETGGLGYTF,TGTGCCAGCACCTCGACGGAGACGGGGGGTTTGGGCTACACCTTC
TRBV5-5,TRBJ2-3,TRBD2,NA,CASSPQGASGIGDTQYF,TGTGCCAGCAGCCCCCAAGGGGCTAGCGGGATCGGGGATACGCAGTATTTT
TRBV25-1,TRBJ2-5,NA,NA,CASREGRWQVETQYF,TGTGCCAGTCGCGAGGGGAGGTGGCAGGTAGAGACCCAGTACTTC
TRBV30,TRBJ1-4,NA,NA,CAWSRLTNEKLFF,TGTGCCTGGAGTCGGCTAACTAATGAAAAACTGTTTTTT